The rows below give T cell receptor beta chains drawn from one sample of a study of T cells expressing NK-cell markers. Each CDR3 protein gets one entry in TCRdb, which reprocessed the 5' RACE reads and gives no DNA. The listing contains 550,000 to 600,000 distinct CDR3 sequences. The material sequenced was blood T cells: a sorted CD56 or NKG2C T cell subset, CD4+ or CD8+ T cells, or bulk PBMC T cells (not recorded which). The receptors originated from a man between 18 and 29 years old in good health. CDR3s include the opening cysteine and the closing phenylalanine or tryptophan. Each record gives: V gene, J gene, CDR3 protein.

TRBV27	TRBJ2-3	CASSGLAGVPRTDTQYF
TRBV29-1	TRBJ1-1	CSGNRGRLVTEAFF
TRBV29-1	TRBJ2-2	CSVNTGRTGELFF
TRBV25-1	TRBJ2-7	CASSVVYEQYF
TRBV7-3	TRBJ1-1	CASSFLRQMNTEAFF
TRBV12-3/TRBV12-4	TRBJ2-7	CASTHRAYEQYF
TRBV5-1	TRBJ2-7	CASSLIPGGAYEQYF
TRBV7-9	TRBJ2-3	CASSGRGVPSSTDTQYF
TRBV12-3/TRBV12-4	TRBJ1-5	CASSPPQATGPPEMAQHF
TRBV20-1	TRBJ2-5	CSARGLEREGRETQYF
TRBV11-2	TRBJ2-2	CASSLGWGHPRNTGELFF
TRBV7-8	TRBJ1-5	CASSLAQGGANQPQHF
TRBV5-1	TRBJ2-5	CASSLEGGQETQYF
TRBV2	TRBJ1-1	CASSEAGTGTGEAFF
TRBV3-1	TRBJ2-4	CASSHTGTGAKNIQYF
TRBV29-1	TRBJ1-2	CSVAVAGTESGYTF
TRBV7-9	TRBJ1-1	CASTRGVDTEAFF
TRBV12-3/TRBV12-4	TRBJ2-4	CASSNPRDGLAKNIQYF
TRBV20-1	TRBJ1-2	CSATDSDYGYTF
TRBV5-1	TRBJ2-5	CASSFSAGVVEETQYF